Described below is a single T cell receptor beta chain sequence and its context. Antigen specificity is unknown. Measured with immunoSEQ multiplex PCR; TCRdb has only the in-frame clones, and not every one. This table holds 20,000 to 25,000 clones, less than 90% found once. These data originate in a study of OX40 agonist ivuxolimab in advanced cancers. Study summary: From roughly 20 to 79 years was the age range, with a mean of around 57 years, and around 84% were male.

Broader study findings: With doses of 0.1 to 3.0 mg/kg, CD4+ and CD8+ blood T cells had undergone clonal expansion by week 6. Antigens targeted by the expanded peripheral T cells were not determined.

This CDR3 comprises 13 residues. CDR1 is ENHRY, CDR2 SYGVKD, per germline. V lost 6 bases, J lost 4 bases, and 3 bases stayed unmatched. The sequence was obtained from an adult with an advanced solid tumor such as melanoma, head and neck, liver or kidney cancer. The chain recombines TRBV10-3 with TRBJ2-5; 9 nucleotides match TRBD1. Here the sequenced sample was CD4+ or CD8+ T cells sorted from blood, taken in a trial of the OX40 agonist ivuxolimab. The CDR3 reads CAISPGQGETQYF. The CDR3, as DNA: TGTGCCATCAGCCCGGGACAGGGAGAGACCCAGTACTTC.